One sample yielded the 7 T cell receptor beta chains listed below, sequenced in a study of T cells after yellow fever vaccination. TCRdb reprocessed the 5' RACE reads with MiXCR, giving one entry per CDR3 protein. The sample contains 620,000 or so distinct CDR3 sequences, about a sixth of which appear only once. The material was PBMCs, obtained 4 to 5 days after the first yellow fever vaccination. These receptors were collected from a man between 18 and 29 years old who received the YFV17D yellow fever vaccine.

This chain joins TRBV14 and TRBJ2-1; D may correspond to TRBD1 or TRBD2 (5 bases each). This CDR3 is 14 amino acids long. Trimming cost V 4 bases and J 5 bases, with 12 bases left between them. In germline, CDR1 is SGHDN, CDR2 FVKESK. The CDR3 coding sequence is TGTGCCAGCAGCCGACAGAGGGATGACAATGAGCAGTTCTTC. Translated: CASSRQRDDNEQFF.

V is TRBV28 and J is TRBJ2-7, with 10 bases identical to TRBD1. The J segment lost 4 bases and the V segment lost 7 bases, leaving 7 bases of the junction unmatched. Germline V gene data show CDR1 as MDHEN and CDR2 as SYDVKM. This CDR3 is 14 amino acids long. CDR3 DNA: TGTGCCAGCACCCTAAGACAGGGGGCGTACGAGCAGTACGTC. Translating gives CASTLRQGAYEQYV.

This clonotype turned up a few times. This sequence joins TRBV6-2 or TRBV6-3 and TRBJ2-1, with D possibly being TRBD2 (6 bases). This CDR3 is built from 15 residues. The germline V gene has CDR1 MNHEY and CDR2 SVGEGT. The V and J ends lost 3 bases and 2 bases respectively, with 11 bases between them. Here the CDR3 reads CASSYLGGTYNEQFF. The CDR3 DNA follows: TGTGCCAGCAGTTATTTGGGGGGAACCTACAATGAGCAGTTCTTC.

This CDR3 reads CASSYSSRGDSKETQYF. The CDR3, as DNA: TGTGCCAGCAGTTACTCATCGAGAGGGGACAGCAAAGAGACCCAGTACTTC. The chain couples TRBV6-2 or TRBV6-3 to TRBJ2-5; 7 bases map to TRBD1. CDR3 length: 17 amino acids. V lost 0 bases to trimming and J lost 3 bases; unmatched junction nucleotides: 10. Per the germline V gene, CDR1 is MNHEY and CDR2 is SVGEGT.

This clonotype appeared a few times. V is TRBV4-3 and J is TRBJ2-3, with D possibly being TRBD2 (5 bases). Trimming took off 8 bases at V and 2 bases at J, with 14 bases between the two ends. CDR3 size: 14 residues. Per the germline V gene, CDR1 is LGHNA and CDR2 is YSLEER. For the CDR3, the DNA is TGCGCCAGCGGACTTTCTATTAACACAGATACGCAGTATTTT. This translates into CASGLSINTDTQYF.

The V gene is TRBV15, the J gene TRBJ2-4; either TRBD1 or TRBD2 may fit D (5 bases each). The germline V and J ends were trimmed by 5 bases and 1 base, with 12 bases remaining between them. Per the germline V gene, CDR1 is LNHNV and CDR2 is YYDKDF (reference sequence). The CDR3 covers 15 residues. The CDR3 loop reads CATSGAGGAKNIQYF. CDR3 coding DNA: TGTGCCACCAGCGGGGCTGGGGGTGCCAAAAACATTCAGTACTTC.

The chain joins TRBV12-3 or TRBV12-4 to TRBJ2-3; D gene ambiguous. V gave up 0 bases and J gave up 1 base, with 8 bases separating them. This CDR3 is 15 amino acids long. Here the CDR3 DNA reads TGTGCCAGCAGTTTAGCGGGGATCGGCACAGATACGCAGTATTTT. This codes for CASSLAGIGTDTQYF.